The 4 T cell receptor beta chains reported below all come from one sample, sequenced in a study of T cell responses to AZD1222 COVID-19 vaccine. Data came from immunoSEQ multiplex PCR; TCRdb stores just in-frame clones and leaves some out. The sample lists 120,000 to 150,000 clones, about 90% occurring once. Sequencing used peripheral blood, obtained on day 0 of AZD1222 vaccination. These receptors all come from an adult in good health.

The gene calls are TRBV19 and TRBJ1-5, with D maybe TRBD1 (5 bases). Germline CDR1 is LNHDA and CDR2 is SQIVND (reference sequence). The CDR3 extends over 16 amino acids. Trimming shortened V by 9 bases and J by 0 bases, and 18 bases separated the two germline ends. CDR3 nucleotides: TGTGCCAGCAGACCGGGGACGGGGTATAGCAATCAGCCCCAGCATTTT. It is translated as CASRPGTGYSNQPQHF.

In its sample, this clone was seen once. CDR3 in amino acids: CASRTGIGGQKQPQHF. For the CDR3, the DNA is TGTGCCAGCAGAACAGGCATCGGGGGACAAAAACAGCCCCAGCATTTT. V usage is TRBV2 and J usage is TRBJ1-5, with D perhaps matching TRBD1 (6 bases). Germline V lookup: CDR1 SNHLY, CDR2 FYNNEI. The V and J ends lost 6 bases and 7 bases respectively, with 22 bases between them. CDR3 size: 16 residues. The full variable domain, its missing parts supplied by reference TRBV2 and TRBJ1-5, is EPEVTQTPSHQVTQMGQEVILRCVPISNHLYFYWYRQILGQKVEFLVSFYNNEISEKSEIFDDQFSVERPDGSNFTLKIRSTKLEDSAMYFCASRTGIGGQKQPQHFGDGTRLSIL.

This sequence joins TRBV6-2 or TRBV6-3 and TRBJ2-5; 7 bases match TRBD2. Germline lookup yields CDR1 MNHEY and CDR2 SVGEGT. The CDR3 runs to 16 residues. The J segment lost 3 bases and the V segment lost 0 bases, leaving 7 bases of the junction unmatched. The CDR3 protein is CASSYSVGAGEETQYF. The CDR3, as DNA: TGTGCCAGCAGTTACTCGGTTGGGGCGGGAGAAGAGACCCAGTACTTC.

This rearrangement joins TRBV6-2 or TRBV6-3 to TRBJ1-5; D may be TRBD1 (6 bases). In germline, CDR1 is MNHEY, CDR2 SVGEGT. V lost 6 bases, J lost 6 bases, and 15 bases lay in between. This CDR3 region has 14 residues. CDR3 region: CASSRNRAGQPQHF. The CDR3 nucleotides read TGTGCCAGCAGCCGAAACAGGGCAGGTCAGCCCCAGCATTTT.